This T cell receptor beta chain is from a study of blood T cells in healthy people across ages. Primers used in a second PCR of about 7 to 11 cycles were a sample-barcoded 5' primer and a J-beta primer mix. Using its own MiXCR run on the 5' RACE reads, TCRdb lists one record per CDR3 protein. The data contain 2 million or so distinct CDR3 sequences, 49% of them singletons. This CDR3 contains 14 residues. V was trimmed by 7 bases and J by 5 bases, leaving 14 bases between them. In germline, CDR1 is MGHDK, CDR2 SYGVNS. Sequencing input: blood. The chain recombines TRBV25-1 with TRBJ1-4; D is ambiguous. The source is a middle-aged woman in good health. CDR3 protein: CASIGRGFNEKLFF. CDR3 sequence (DNA): TGTGCCAGCATCGGACGAGGCTTCAATGAAAAACTGTTTTTT.